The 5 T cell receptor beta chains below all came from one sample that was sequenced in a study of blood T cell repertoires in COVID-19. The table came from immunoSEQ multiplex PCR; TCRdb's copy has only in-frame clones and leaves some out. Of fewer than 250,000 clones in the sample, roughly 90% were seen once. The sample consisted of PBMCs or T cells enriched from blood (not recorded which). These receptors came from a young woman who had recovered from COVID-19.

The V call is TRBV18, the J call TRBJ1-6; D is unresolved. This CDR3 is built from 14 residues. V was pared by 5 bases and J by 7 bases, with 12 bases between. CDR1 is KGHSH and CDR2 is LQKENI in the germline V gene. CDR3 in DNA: TGTGCCAGCTCAAATACAGCCGACAATTCACCCCTCCACTTT. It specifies CASSNTADNSPLHF.

The chain's CDR3 is CASSHLPGASTDTQYF. CDR3 bases: TGTGCCAGCAGCCACCTTCCAGGGGCTAGCACAGATACGCAGTATTTT. V is TRBV5-5 and J is TRBJ2-3, with a tentative D call TRBD1 (6 bases). V was pared by 4 bases and J by 0 bases, with 15 bases between. This CDR3 comprises 16 residues. Germline V gene data show CDR1 as SGHKS and CDR2 as YYEKEE (reference sequence).

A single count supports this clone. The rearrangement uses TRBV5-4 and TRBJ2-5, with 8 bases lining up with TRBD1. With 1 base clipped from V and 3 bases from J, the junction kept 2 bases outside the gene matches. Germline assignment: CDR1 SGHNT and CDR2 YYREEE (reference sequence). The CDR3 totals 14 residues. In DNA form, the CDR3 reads TGTGCCAGCAGCTTGTCGGACAGGGAAGAGACCCAGTACTTC. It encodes CASSLSDREETQYF. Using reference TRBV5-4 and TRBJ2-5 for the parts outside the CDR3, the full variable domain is ETGVTQSPTHLIKTRGQQVTLRCSSQSGHNTVSWYQQALGQGPQFIFQYYREEENGRGNFPPRFSGLQFPNYSSELNVNALELDDSALYLCASSLSDREETQYFGPGTRLLVL.

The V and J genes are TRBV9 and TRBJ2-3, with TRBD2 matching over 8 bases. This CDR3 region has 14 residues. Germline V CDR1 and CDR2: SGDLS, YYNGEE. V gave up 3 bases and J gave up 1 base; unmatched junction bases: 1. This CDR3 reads CASSAGGGTDTQYF. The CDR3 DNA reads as TGTGCCAGCAGCGCGGGGGGGGGCACAGATACGCAGTATTTT.

The CDR3 is CASSTGNNQPQHF. CDR3 nucleotides: TGTGCCAGCAGTACAGGGAACAATCAGCCCCAGCATTTT. The genes are TRBV2 and TRBJ1-5, with a tentative D call TRBD1 (6 bases). The V and J ends lost 5 bases and 3 bases respectively, with 8 bases between them. The germline gives CDR1 SNHLY, CDR2 FYNNEI. CDR3 length equals 13 residues.